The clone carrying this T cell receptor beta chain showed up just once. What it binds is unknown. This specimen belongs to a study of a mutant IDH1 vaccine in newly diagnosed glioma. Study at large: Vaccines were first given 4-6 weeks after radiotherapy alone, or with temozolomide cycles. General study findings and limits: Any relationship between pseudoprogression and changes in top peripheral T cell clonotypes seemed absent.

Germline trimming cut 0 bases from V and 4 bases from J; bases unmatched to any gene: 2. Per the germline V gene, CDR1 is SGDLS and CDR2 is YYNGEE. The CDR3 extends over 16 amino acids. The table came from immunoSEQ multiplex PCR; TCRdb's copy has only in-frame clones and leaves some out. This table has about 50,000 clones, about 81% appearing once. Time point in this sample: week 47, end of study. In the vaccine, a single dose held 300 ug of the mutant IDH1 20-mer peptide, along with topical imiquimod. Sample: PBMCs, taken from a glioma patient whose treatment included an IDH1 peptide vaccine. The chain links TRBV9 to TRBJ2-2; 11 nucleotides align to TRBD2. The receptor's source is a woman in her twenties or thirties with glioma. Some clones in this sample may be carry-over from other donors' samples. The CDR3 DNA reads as TGTGCCAGCAGCGTAGAGACTAGCGGGGCCACCGGGGAGCTGTTTTTT. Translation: CASSVETSGATGELFF.